Presented here are 14 T cell receptor beta chains from one specimen sequenced in a study of blood T cell repertoires in COVID-19. The assay was immunoSEQ multiplex PCR, and TCRdb's table has in-frame clones only and misses some. The sample has roughly 380,000 clones, 75% to 90% seen once. Specimen: peripheral blood. Every receptor here comes from a young woman with acute or convalescent COVID-19.

As for this clone: Other DNA sequences in the sample encode the same CDR3. The V call is TRBV19, the J call TRBJ2-1; 14 nucleotides align to TRBD2. The CDR3 spans 15 residues. V gave up 5 bases and J gave up 10 bases; unmatched junction bases: 7. In germline, CDR1 is LNHDA, CDR2 SQIVND (reference sequence). In DNA, the CDR3 is TGTGCCAGTAGTCTAGGGACTAGCGGGAGAAACGAGCAGTTCTTC. Protein: CASSLGTSGRNEQFF.

The CDR3, as DNA: TGTGCCAGCAGGCAAACAGGGGTGAGCAATCAGCCCCAGCATTTT. Translated, it gives CASRQTGVSNQPQHF. This chain uses TRBV6-5 with TRBJ1-5; 7 bases are a match to TRBD1. With V trimmed by 6 bases and J by 1 base, 6 bases remained unmatched. The length of the CDR3 is 15 residues. Per germline, CDR1 MNHEY and CDR2 SVGAGI.

The rearrangement links TRBV4-1 to TRBJ2-5; D is unclear. V was clipped by 0 bases and J by 5 bases, with 4 bases between them. CDR3 length: 12 residues. Germline V gives CDR1 MGHRA, CDR2 YSYEKL. CDR3 in DNA: TGCGCCAGCAGCCAAGATCAGGAGACCCAGTACTTC. As protein: CASSQDQETQYF.

This clone has a single count. The chain couples TRBV7-8 to TRBJ2-2, with a possible D match to TRBD1 (6 bases). The V end was cut by 6 bases, the J end by 5 bases, with 13 bases between. There are 14 residues in the CDR3. Per the germline V gene, CDR1 is SGHVS and CDR2 is FQNEAQ. The CDR3: CASSSRGSTGELFF. CDR3 coding DNA: TGTGCCAGCAGTAGTAGGGGGTCTACCGGGGAGCTGTTTTTT. Drawing the rest from reference TRBV7-8 and TRBJ2-2, the complete variable domain is GAGVSQSPRYKVAKRGQDVALRCDPISGHVSLFWYQQALGQGPEFLTYFQNEAQLDKSGLPSDRFFAERPEGSVSTLKIQRTQQEDSAVYLCASSSRGSTGELFFGEGSRLTVL.

J is TRBJ1-1 and V is TRBV15, with TRBD1 identical over 12 bases. Germline V lookup: CDR1 LNHNV, CDR2 YYDKDF (reference sequence). Germline trimming cut 1 base from V and 2 bases from J; bases unmatched to any gene: 5. The CDR3 contains 17 residues. The CDR3 region is CATSRGGTGGINTEAFF. In DNA, the CDR3 is TGTGCCACCAGCAGAGGGGGGACAGGGGGCATCAACACTGAAGCTTTCTTT.

V usage is TRBV29-1 and J usage is TRBJ2-7; TRBD2 aligns across 12 bases. The J segment lost 5 bases and the V segment lost 4 bases, leaving 9 bases of the junction unmatched. The germline V gene encodes CDR1 SQVTM and CDR2 ANQGSEA. CDR3 length: 15 residues. The CDR3 DNA follows: TGCAGCGTTGGCCTAGCGGGAGGGCCGATTAACGAGCAGTACTTC. This encodes CSVGLAGGPINEQYF.

This chain connects TRBV25-1 to TRBJ1-3; TRBD1 might be the D (5 bases). V dropped 0 bases and J dropped 4 bases, with 10 bases sitting between them. Germline-derived CDR1 and CDR2 are MGHDK and SYGVNS. This CDR3 has 15 residues. CDR3 in amino acids: CASSEYKGQGNTIYF. The CDR3 bases are TGTGCCAGCAGTGAATACAAGGGGCAAGGAAACACCATATATTTT.

This chain links TRBV7-8 with TRBJ1-1; 9 bases are a match to TRBD1. J was trimmed by 5 bases and V by 5 bases; bases with no gene match: 6. Germline lookup yields CDR1 SGHVS and CDR2 FQNEAQ. The CDR3 loop spans 14 amino acids. DNA for the CDR3: TGTGCCAGCAGCAAAACAGGGGGCTGGACTGAAGCTTTCTTT. Protein sequence: CASSKTGGWTEAFF.

V gene TRBV24-1 combines with J gene TRBJ2-1, with 13 bases identical to TRBD2. The CDR3 contains 16 residues. V lost 4 bases, J lost 9 bases, and 8 bases stayed unmatched. Germline V gene data show CDR1 as KGHDR and CDR2 as SFDVKD. CDR3 coding DNA: TGTGCCACCAGTGACCCCGGACTAGCGGGAGCCGGTGAGCAGTTCTTC. It specifies CATSDPGLAGAGEQFF.

This chain links TRBV24-1 with TRBJ1-2; perhaps TRBD1 as D (6 bases). Germline CDR1 and CDR2: KGHDR and SFDVKD. The CDR3 has 12 residues. V was cut by 12 bases and J by 4 bases, with 14 bases left in between. CDR3 nucleotide sequence: TGTGCCCCCTCGGGACAAACCTATGGCTACACCTTC. Translation: CAPSGQTYGYTF.

This clone was picked up a small number of times. V is TRBV27 and J is TRBJ1-6; no definite D call. There are 14 residues in the CDR3. The V end was cut by 2 bases, the J end by 5 bases, with 7 bases between. Germline CDR1 and CDR2: MNHEY and SMNVEV (reference sequence). The CDR3 spells CASSLRGNNSPLHF. CDR3 nucleotide sequence: TGTGCCAGCAGTTTACGGGGAAATAATTCACCCCTCCACTTT.

The V and J genes are TRBV28 and TRBJ1-1, with 7 bases matching TRBD1. V lost 8 bases and J lost 5; bases outside the gene matches: 14. The germline V gene encodes CDR1 MDHEN and CDR2 SYDVKM. CDR3 size: 15 residues. CDR3 bases: TGTGCCAGCCAGGGGGTTCTCAAGGCGAAGACTGAAGCTTTCTTT. It translates to CASQGVLKAKTEAFF.

The chain is built from TRBV11-3 and TRBJ1-5, with a weak D call TRBD1 (5 bases). The CDR3 length is 14 residues. Per germline, CDR1 SGHNT and CDR2 YENEEA. Trimming left V 0 bases short and J 7 bases short, with 10 bases between. CDR3 in DNA: TGTGCCAGCAGCTTAGAAGGGGCAGGGCAGCCCCAGCATTTT. This translates into CASSLEGAGQPQHF.

The chain uses TRBV2 and TRBJ2-2; D unclear. The CDR3 has 13 residues. The V end lost 10 bases, the J end lost 1 base, and 10 bases lay between the germline ends. Germline values: CDR1 SNHLY, CDR2 FYNNEI. CDR3 in amino acids: CATAPGNTGELFF. Here the CDR3 DNA reads TGTGCCACCGCGCCCGGGAACACCGGGGAGCTGTTTTTT.